The 17 T cell receptor beta chains presented below share a single source sample, sequenced in a study of T-cell reconstitution after alpha-beta-depleted transplantation in children. Unique molecular identifiers were incorporated into the prepared TCRbeta library. TCRdb re-called the PCR reads with MiXCR, one entry per CDR3 protein. Here the sample spans approximately 520,000 distinct CDR3 sequences, about 33% being singletons. The sequencing here drew on PBMCs from the stem cell graft donor, taken from the stem cell graft. The receptors were gathered from a human donor who donated a stem cell graft to a child with aplastic anemia.

This clonotype showed up many times. This rearrangement joins TRBV5-1 to TRBJ2-2; D is unresolved. Germline V CDR1 and CDR2: SGHRS, YFSETQ. The CDR3 runs 14 residues. V shed 3 bases and J shed 5 bases, with 11 bases lying between them. The chain's CDR3 is CASSWPTQTGELFF. The CDR3 region has the DNA TGCGCCAGCAGCTGGCCAACTCAGACCGGGGAGCTGTTTTTT.

This chain joins TRBV7-9 and TRBJ2-7; 7 bases fit TRBD1. J gave up 4 bases and V 6 bases, and 3 bases lay outside the gene matches. The CDR3 is made up of 12 amino acids. CDR1 SEHNR and CDR2 FQNEAQ come from the germline V gene (reference sequence). CDR3 loop: CASRSGGYEQYF. The CDR3, as DNA: TGTGCCAGCAGATCAGGGGGTTACGAGCAGTACTTC.

This clonotype came up a few times. V and J are TRBV12-3 or TRBV12-4 and TRBJ1-1; no firm D call. The CDR3 totals 14 residues. Trimming removed 3 bases from V and 0 bases from J, with 8 bases in between. CDR3 sequence (DNA): TGTGCCAGCAGTTTGGGGTATGTGAACACTGAAGCTTTCTTT. As protein: CASSLGYVNTEAFF.

The V and J genes are TRBV13 and TRBJ1-1; possibly TRBD1 for D (6 bases). Trimming shortened V by 5 bases and J by 4 bases, and 17 bases separated the two germline ends. The CDR3 runs 15 residues. The germline V gene has CDR1 PRHDT and CDR2 FYEKMQ (reference sequence). Here the CDR3 DNA reads TGTGCCAGCAGCCCCCCCCACGCAGGGGCCACTGAAGCTTTCTTT. Its translation is CASSPPHAGATEAFF.

The chain combines TRBV7-3 with TRBJ2-3; 9 nucleotides match TRBD2. Per the germline V gene, CDR1 is SGHTA and CDR2 is FQGTGA. V was clipped by 0 bases and J by 6 bases; unmatched bases: 7. The CDR3 runs to 16 residues. CDR3 loop: CASSLTGAGGSDTQYF. The CDR3, as DNA: TGTGCCAGCAGCTTAACAGGAGCGGGAGGAAGTGATACGCAGTATTTT.

The rearrangement uses TRBV6-5 and TRBJ1-2, with unresolved D. This CDR3 spans 12 amino acids. V shed 10 bases and J shed 5 bases, with 14 bases lying between them. Germline V gene lookup returns CDR1 MNHEY and CDR2 SVGAGI. This CDR3 reads CATRKGLYGYTF. In DNA, the CDR3 is TGTGCCACCCGAAAGGGCCTATATGGCTACACCTTC.

This clonotype was seen just once. V usage is TRBV29-1 and J usage is TRBJ2-1; TRBD1 is a possible D gene (6 bases). V was cut by 5 bases and J by 4 bases, with 15 bases left in between. The germline CDR1 and CDR2 sequences are SQVTM and ANQGSEA. CDR3 length equals 14 residues. CDR3: CSVRVTRGYNEQFF. The CDR3 DNA follows: TGCAGCGTTAGGGTGACCAGGGGTTACAATGAGCAGTTCTTC.

The genes are TRBV20-1 and TRBJ2-1; 9 bases are shared with TRBD1. The CDR3 covers 16 residues. From germline, CDR1 is DFQATT and CDR2 SNEGSKA (reference sequence). CDR3 loop: CCSRGPGQGLINEQFF. For the CDR3, the DNA is TGCTGTTCCAGGGGACCGGGACAGGGCTTAATAAATGAGCAGTTCTTC.

This clonotype is medium-sized (0.01 to 0.1%). The chain couples TRBV20-1 to TRBJ1-6; possible D gene TRBD1, 6 bases. V lost 3 bases to trimming and J lost 7 bases, with 10 bases between them. Germline loops: CDR1 DFQATT, CDR2 SNEGSKA (reference sequence). The CDR3 is 13 residues long. CDR3: CSARLQGNSPLHF. The CDR3 coding sequence is TGCAGTGCTAGGCTACAGGGCAATTCACCCCTCCACTTT.

V and J are TRBV4-2 and TRBJ2-1, with TRBD1 matching 9 bases. The CDR3 has 18 residues. J was trimmed by 8 bases and V by 4 bases; bases with no gene match: 18. The V gene's germline CDR1 is LGHNA and CDR2 YNFKEQ. The CDR3 DNA reads as TGTGCCAGCAGCCGGCGGGGAAGCACGGGACAGGGTAGCGATGAGCAGTTCTTC. It codes for CASSRRGSTGQGSDEQFF.

The rearrangement joins TRBV12-3 or TRBV12-4 to TRBJ2-1; D gene ambiguous. Trimming took off 3 bases at V and 1 base at J, with 10 bases between the two ends. The CDR3 is 15 amino acids. The CDR3 sequence is CASSFYRASYNEQFF. The CDR3 DNA is TGTGCCAGCAGTTTCTACCGGGCGTCCTACAATGAGCAGTTCTTC.

The chain employs TRBV5-1 and TRBJ2-4, with D perhaps TRBD1 or TRBD2 (5 bases each). Germline-derived CDR1 and CDR2 are SGHRS and YFSETQ. The CDR3 covers 15 residues. Trimming cost V 2 bases and J 3 bases, with 12 bases left between them. The chain's CDR3 is CASSFYGDDKNIQYF. In nucleotides, the CDR3 is TGCGCCAGCAGCTTCTATGGGGACGACAAAAACATTCAGTACTTC.

CDR3 in amino acids: CASSLRENEQFF. The CDR3 DNA reads TGCGCCAGCAGCTTGCGGGAAAATGAGCAGTTCTTC. V is TRBV5-1 and J is TRBJ2-1; D is perhaps TRBD2 (5 bases). This CDR3 region has 12 residues. Germline V gene sequence: CDR1 SGHRS, CDR2 YFSETQ. V was shortened by 1 base and J by 7 bases, with 6 bases between the two germline ends.

V usage is TRBV6-5 and J usage is TRBJ1-2; D may be TRBD1 (6 bases). The length of the CDR3 is 14 residues. The V and J ends lost 2 bases and 2 bases respectively, with 9 bases between them. Looked up from germline, CDR1 is MNHEY and CDR2 is SVGAGI. The CDR3 DNA sequence: TGTGCCAGCAGTTACCGGACAGCGAACTATGGCTACACCTTC. It codes for CASSYRTANYGYTF.

This clonotype was observed a handful of times. V and J are TRBV6-1 and TRBJ2-1, with 11 bases that match TRBD2. The CDR3 length is 14 residues. V dropped 7 bases and J dropped 6; count of bases not matched to a gene: 5. CDR1 is MNHNS and CDR2 is SASEGT in the germline V gene. The CDR3 sequence is CASTLTSGANEQFF. In nucleotides, the CDR3 is TGTGCCAGCACCCTGACTAGCGGGGCCAATGAGCAGTTCTTC.

This clonotype has just one count. This rearrangement joins TRBV27 to TRBJ1-1; TRBD1 is a possible D gene (6 bases). The CDR3 consists of 15 residues. The V gene's germline CDR1 is MNHEY and CDR2 SMNVEV (reference sequence). The germline V and J ends were trimmed by 7 bases and 2 bases, with 17 bases remaining between them. This CDR3 reads CASTQGGTTNTEAFF. The CDR3 coding sequence is TGTGCCAGCACCCAAGGGGGGACAACTAACACTGAAGCTTTCTTT.

The chain uses TRBV7-2 and TRBJ2-5; 7 positions match TRBD2. V shed 3 bases and J 2 bases; nucleotides not matched to a gene: 6. Germline V lookup: CDR1 SGHTA, CDR2 FQGNSA. This CDR3 contains 15 residues. The CDR3 DNA reads as TGTGCCAGCAGCTTCTCTCTAGCGGTTCAAGAGACCCAGTACTTC. Translated, it gives CASSFSLAVQETQYF.